This T cell receptor beta chain was profiled in a study of blood T cell repertoires in COVID-19. There are 16 residues in the CDR3. Between the trimmed V and J ends, which lost 0 bases and 9 bases, there was a span of 16 bases. Germline CDR1 is SGHNT and CDR2 is YYREEE (reference sequence). Clinical histories supplied by participants themselves formed the basis of cohort assignment. Libraries were prepared by immunoSEQ multiplex PCR; TCRdb keeps only in-frame clonotypes and omits some of them. The table lists approximately 330,000 clones, around 85% of them singletons, with 4% to 5.5% in the top ten.

The sequenced sample was PBMCs or T cells enriched from blood (not recorded which). The TCR originated in a woman between 40 and 50 years old with acute COVID-19. The chain has TRBV5-4 and TRBJ1-6, with D possibly matching TRBD1 (5 bases). The CDR3 bases are TGTGCCAGCAGCTTGGTGGCAGGGTCCGTAGTTTCACCCCTCCACTTT. Protein: CASSLVAGSVVSPLHF.